One sample yielded the 20 T cell receptor beta chains listed below, sequenced in a study of T-cell memory formation after mild COVID-19 (dated by TCRdb to the early 2020s). The library was made by 5' RACE. The sequencing machine was an Illumina NovaSeq 6000. TCRdb's own reprocessing of the public reads used fastp at Q25 and MiXCR and kept productive beta chains. A single entry per CDR3 protein holds the most common genes and DNA from its merged rows. The table for this sample lists around 300,000 distinct CDR3 sequences; roughly 15% of them were counted only once. Of the sample, 22% is held by the ten largest clones. Source material: PBMCs or a T cell subset sorted from them (not recorded which). The source is a man between 18 and 29 years old who had mild COVID-19 (a few samples of this study predate the infection). The sample titles of this study are shuffled in the database, so cell type and time point are left out; the donor was told from shared clones.

As for this clonotype: This may arise from a read error, as a much more abundant clone is one base away. The genes are TRBV6-5 and TRBJ1-5; 10 bases map to TRBD1. Germline lookup yields CDR1 MNHEY and CDR2 SVGAGI. The CDR3 is 15 residues long. As DNA, the CDR3 is TGTGCCAGCAGTTCCAGGACAGGGGGAGGTCAGTCCCAGCATTTT. This sequence encodes CASSSRTGGGQSQHF.

The chain carries TRBV7-9 and TRBJ2-1; D is possibly TRBD2 (6 bases). The CDR3 runs to 14 residues. Looked up from germline, CDR1 is SEHNR and CDR2 is FQNEAQ (reference sequence). V lost 5 bases, J lost 6 bases, and 14 bases lay in between. The CDR3 DNA reads TGTGCCAGCAGCACCCGGGACTTGTTCAATGAGCAGTTCTTC. This sequence encodes CASSTRDLFNEQFF.

This clonotype was seen only a few times. This chain links TRBV6-6 with TRBJ2-2; D not resolved. The germline V gene encodes CDR1 MNHNY and CDR2 SVGAGI (reference sequence). This CDR3 has 14 amino acids. V shed 5 bases and J shed 1 base, with 8 bases lying between them. The CDR3 DNA reads as TGTGCCAGCAGTCCGACGGAGAACACCGGGGAGCTGTTTTTT. Protein: CASSPTENTGELFF.

The rearrangement links TRBV7-2 to TRBJ2-5, with D unclear. The CDR3 has 15 amino acids. Germline assignment: CDR1 SGHTA and CDR2 FQGNSA. V was clipped by 5 bases and J by 4 bases, with 17 bases between them. CDR3 DNA sequence: TGTGCCAGCAGCGCACACCTCTCGTCGGGAGAGACCCAGTACTTC. This codes for CASSAHLSSGETQYF.

There are a few counts of this clonotype. This rearrangement joins TRBV11-1 to TRBJ2-2, with unresolved D. The germline gives CDR1 SGHAT, CDR2 FQDESV (reference sequence). This CDR3 region has 11 residues. With 1 base removed from V and 15 bases from J, the gap between germline ends came to 9 bases. CDR3 sequence reads: CASSLGVSVFF. In nucleotides, the CDR3 is TGTGCCAGCAGCTTAGGAGTGTCGGTGTTTTTT.

The table lists this clonotype with a few counts. The V gene is TRBV7-9, the J gene TRBJ1-6; D is ambiguous. V was pared by 7 bases and J by 0 bases, with 4 bases between. This CDR3 comprises 13 residues. Germline CDR1 and CDR2: SEHNR and FQNEAQ (reference sequence). DNA of the CDR3: TGTGCCAGCACTAGCTCCTATAATTCACCCCTCCACTTT. It encodes CASTSSYNSPLHF. Using reference TRBV7-9 and TRBJ1-6 for the parts outside the CDR3, the full variable domain is DTGVSQNPRHKITKRGQNVTFRCDPISEHNRLYWYRQTLGQGPEFLTYFQNEAQLEKSRLLSDRFSAERPKGSFSTLEIQRTEQGDSAMYLCASTSSYNSPLHFGNGTRLTVT.

The genes are TRBV27 and TRBJ2-1; TRBD1 aligns across 7 bases. This CDR3 has 15 amino acids. Germline CDR1 is MNHEY and CDR2 is SMNVEV (reference sequence). The V segment lost 4 bases and the J segment 2 bases; nucleotides outside the gene matches: 5. The CDR3 DNA is TGTGCCAGCAGTTCCCGAACAGGGGCCTACAATGAGCAGTTCTTC. It is translated as CASSSRTGAYNEQFF.

This clonotype was seen ten or more times. V gene TRBV5-1 combines with J gene TRBJ2-1; TRBD1 aligns across 12 bases. The junction had 6 bases not matched to a gene; V was cut back by 4 bases and J by 7 bases. Germline V CDR1 and CDR2: SGHRS, YFSETQ. This CDR3 is 15 amino acids long. CDR3 in amino acids: CASSKPGQGANEQFF. The CDR3, as DNA: TGCGCCAGCAGCAAACCGGGACAGGGGGCAAATGAGCAGTTCTTC.

The sample holds many counts of this clonotype. The chain has TRBV20-1 and TRBJ2-3, with D unresolved. CDR3 length equals 11 residues. Germline-derived CDR1 and CDR2 are DFQATT and SNEGSKA (reference sequence). Trimming pared 4 bases from V and 4 bases from J, leaving 6 bases between. The CDR3 region is CSAKLADTQYF. The CDR3 DNA is TGCAGTGCTAAGCTTGCAGATACGCAGTATTTT.

This clonotype was found a few times. The chain uses TRBV15 and TRBJ1-2; no definite D call. CDR1 is LNHNV and CDR2 is YYDKDF in the germline V gene (reference sequence). The ends were cut back, 1 base at V and 4 bases at J, with 10 bases in the middle. The CDR3 length is 14 residues. CDR3 bases: TGTGCCACCAGCAGAGGATCAGGCCGCTATGGCTACACCTTC. It encodes CATSRGSGRYGYTF.

V usage is TRBV28 and J usage is TRBJ2-1, with D unclear. The CDR3 loop spans 16 amino acids. V dropped 7 bases and J dropped 2 bases, with 18 bases sitting between them. From germline, CDR1 is MDHEN and CDR2 SYDVKM. The DNA of the CDR3 is TGTGCCAGCAAACCGGTACCGACACCTACCTACAATGAGCAGTTCTTC. This encodes CASKPVPTPTYNEQFF.

The chain has TRBV6-4 and TRBJ2-3; D is possibly TRBD2 (5 bases). The V gene's germline CDR1 is MRHNA and CDR2 SNTAGT. This CDR3 has 16 amino acids. Trimming shortened V by 6 bases and J by 0 bases, and 16 bases separated the two germline ends. This CDR3 reads CASSLGEGTSTDTQYF. The CDR3 coding sequence is TGTGCCAGCAGCCTAGGCGAGGGTACGAGCACAGATACGCAGTATTTT.

CDR3 residues: CASSQERGSAETQYF. The DNA for the CDR3 is TGTGCCAGCAGCCAAGAAAGGGGGTCCGCAGAGACCCAGTACTTC. The chain employs TRBV4-2 and TRBJ2-5; tentative D call: TRBD1 (6 bases). Trimming removed 0 bases from V and 4 bases from J, with 12 bases in between. Germline V gene lookup returns CDR1 LGHNA and CDR2 YNFKEQ. The CDR3 is 15 amino acids.

This clonotype was recorded many times. This chain links TRBV15 with TRBJ2-7, with 10 bases aligning to TRBD2. Germline CDR1 LNHNV, CDR2 YYDKDF (reference sequence). Unmatched junction bases numbered 2, after V lost 4 bases and J lost 5 bases. This CDR3 is built from 13 residues. DNA of the CDR3: TGTGCCACCAGCACGGGACTAGCGAACGAGCAGTACTTC. Protein product: CATSTGLANEQYF.

This chain links TRBV11-2 with TRBJ2-7, with TRBD2 identical over 7 bases. CDR3 size: 14 residues. V lost 4 bases and J lost 5; bases outside the gene matches: 8. The germline V gene has CDR1 SGHAT and CDR2 FQNNGV. CDR3 amino acids: CASSSPGGFHEQYV. CDR3 DNA sequence: TGTGCCAGCAGCTCCCCCGGGGGGTTTCACGAGCAGTACGTC.

The chain recombines TRBV18 with TRBJ2-3, with 10 positions matching TRBD2. V lost 4 bases, J lost 3 bases, and 1 base stayed unmatched. This CDR3 region has 14 residues. The germline V gene has CDR1 KGHSH and CDR2 LQKENI. The CDR3 DNA is TGTGCCAGCTCACAGACTAGCGGGACAGATACGCAGTATTTT. This encodes CASSQTSGTDTQYF.

The sample holds a few counts of this clonotype. The V and J genes are TRBV4-1 and TRBJ2-4; D could derive from TRBD1 or TRBD2 (5 bases each). This CDR3 has 15 residues. Looked up from germline, CDR1 is MGHRA and CDR2 is YSYEKL. The V end was cut by 1 base, the J end by 7 bases, with 14 bases between. CDR3 nucleotides: TGCGCCAGCAGCCAAGCGCCCGGGGCCATTAACATTCAGTACTTC. Protein sequence: CASSQAPGAINIQYF.

The V and J genes are TRBV6-6 and TRBJ2-1; 10 nucleotides line up with TRBD2. The CDR3 is 16 amino acids. Trimming took 2 bases from V and 8 from J; bases not matched to a gene: 9. In germline, CDR1 is MNHNY, CDR2 SVGAGI (reference sequence). As DNA, the CDR3 is TGTGCCAGCAGTTACCCTAGCGGGGGAACAAGATATGAGCAGTTCTTC. Translation: CASSYPSGGTRYEQFF.

The rearrangement links TRBV7-2 to TRBJ1-2; the match to TRBD1 covers 7 bases. Germline-derived CDR1 and CDR2 are SGHTA and FQGNSA. CDR3 length: 16 amino acids. The V segment lost 0 bases and the J segment 3 bases; nucleotides outside the gene matches: 7. The CDR3 bases are TGTGCCAGCAGCTTAGCGAGGACAGGTCTACACTATGGCTACACCTTC. Its translation: CASSLARTGLHYGYTF.

The gene calls are TRBV27 and TRBJ1-2, with D possibly matching TRBD1 (5 bases). This CDR3 spans 13 amino acids. Germline values: CDR1 MNHEY, CDR2 SMNVEV (reference sequence). V gave up 3 bases and J gave up 8 bases, with 13 bases separating them. The CDR3 bases are TGTGCCAGCAGTTTCGGCAGGGATCTAGGCTACACCTTC. This gives the protein CASSFGRDLGYTF.